This TCR beta chain was documented in a study of shared clonotypes between healthy human individuals (dated by TCRdb to between 2020 and 2021). For the study in its entirety: The cohort comprised two women and three men aged 18 to 49 years. For each donor, CD4 naive and CD4 memory were each given three plates, CD8 naive was given two plates, and CD8 memory was given one plate. To estimate repertoire size and how much clonotype sharing occurs between individuals, the study deeply sequenced the blood TCR repertoires of five healthy adults. Libraries were prepared and TCR repertoires were sequenced by different laboratories using diverse techniques, in order to increase sequencing depth and limit assay-specific biases. Leukapheresis yielded between about 0.85 and 10 billion PBMCs per donor. Results the study describes overall, beyond this receptor: Sampling was limited to blood, and TCR repertoires in tissue likely differ from TCR repertoires in blood. Pairwise subsampling indicated that sequencing depth was expected to affect the degree of clonotype sharing among donors. Sharing across a handful of donors was observed for approximately 5% of naive CD4, over 3% of naive CD8, 2% to 2.5% of memory CD4, and about 0.4% of memory CD8 clonotypes. Larger estimated clonotype richness was generally found for naive subsets than for memory subsets. Because the study included a small number of donors, the genetic and exposure-history diversity represented was limited. Incomplete sequencing was indicated by rarefaction of sorted-subset datasets, despite the large sequencing depth. Clonotypes shared by all four sorted-subset donors showed higher generation probabilities than non-shared clonotypes.

Using the deep immunoSEQ assay, multiplex PCR amplified TCR CDR3 regions from genomic DNA. Genomic DNA extracted from each cell subset was distributed evenly over all wells of several immunoSEQ 96-well plates, and each plate served as one replicate. For sorted subsets, around 0.2 ug genomic DNA, equal to 30,000 or so T cell genomes, was loaded into each replicate PCR. The purified libraries were quantified using a Qubit 3.0 fluorometer, sized with a Bioanalyzer 2100, and then quantified again using the KAPA Library Quantification kit. Every immunoSEQ 96-well plate was sequenced on a separate single-read 150-cycle Illumina NextSeq 550 flow cell. The original methods were these. Because only junctional sequences without quality scores were contained in the immunoSEQ output, filtering matching that applied to full-length reads could not be performed. To assign V/J genes and CDR3, sequences were annotated using PyIR, a Python wrapper for IgBLAST v1.9, with IMGT germline references. Reads with weak V/J assignments (E-value above 1e-6), missing CDR3, stop codons, out-of-frame junctions, or ambiguous translated residues were removed. A V3J clonotype was defined by an identical inferred V gene, J gene, and CDR3 amino acid sequence. Percentage overlap between repertoires was computed as shared unique clonotypes divided by the size of the smaller repertoire. Repertoire richness was assessed with RTK rarefaction, the Chao1 estimator, and Recon v2.1 estimates of unobserved clonotypes. Generation probabilities for all TCRbeta clonotypes obtained by the gDNA method from a handful of donors were computed using OLGA. TCRdb mirrors the immuneACCESS table, restricted to in-frame sequences. Some clones are absent from its copies; in checked studies, under half trace to an unresolved V gene, and the reason for the others is unknown. That table is the source of V, J and clone size, and D and trimming were worked out from the DNA. The sample contains approximately 1.9 million clones, approximately 92% of them found a single time. More than 1.5% of the sample is taken by the ten largest.

In the germline V gene, CDR1 corresponds to MDHEN and CDR2 to SYDVKM. Inclusive of the bounding cysteine and phenylalanine, the CDR3 is 15 residues long. Only the CDR3 part of the read is kept: 45 bases, read in frame from the first base. The V and J ends are trimmed by 3 bases and 4 bases, leaving 15 bases between them. CD8 naive samples consisted of CD45RO-negative cells that were positively selected for CCR7, yielding a CD45RA+CCR7+ population without TemRA cells. Donors were healthy HIV-negative adults with no recently reported acute infections or vaccinations. Every donor was a Caucasian adult living in Nashville, Tennessee, USA. Blood was obtained by leukapheresis, after which PBMCs were separated by Ficoll-Histopaque density gradient centrifugation and cryopreserved in liquid nitrogen vapor phase. Purity and quantity of every magnetically sorted T cell population were checked by analytical flow cytometry. Each sorted fraction had its genomic DNA isolated and then quantified by UV absorbance on a Nanodrop 2000c.

A word on this clone: Its antigen has not been determined. Per-nucleotide qualities are absent, and no much larger clonotype sits a single base away.

The sequence came from a young man in good health. Some clones in this sample may be carry-over from other donors' samples. Sequencing used naive CD8+ T cells from PBMCs. Taken with the paper, the label for cell subset or site translates to: CD45RA+CCR7+. This chain joins TRBV28 to TRBJ1-1; the D segment could be TRBD1, given 6 matching bases. The CDR3 has the sequence CASSLGTLRSTEAFF. The DNA reads as follows: TGTGCCAGCAGTTTGGGGACACTTCGGAGCACTGAAGCTTTCTTT. The entire variable domain, with the stretches around the CDR3 drawn from the reference TRBV28 and TRBJ1-1 proteins, is DVKVTQSSRYLVKRTGEKVFLECVQDMDHENMFWYRQDPGLGLRLIYFSYDVKMKEKGDIPEGYSVSREKKERFSLILESASTNQTSMYLCASSLGTLRSTEAFFGQGTRLTVV.